A single sample is the source of the 17 T cell receptor beta chains below, sequenced in a study of blood T cell repertoires in COVID-19. The method was immunoSEQ multiplex PCR; TCRdb's version includes in-frame clones alone and lacks a portion of them. The sample has fewer than 35,000 clones, about nine tenths seen once. Source material: peripheral blood. The receptors were gathered from a man in his 70s with active or convalescent COVID-19.

The chain couples TRBV27 to TRBJ2-7; 13 nucleotides agree with TRBD2. J lost 6 bases, V lost 6 bases, and 17 bases had no gene match. The CDR3 length is 18 residues. CDR1 is MNHEY and CDR2 is SMNVEV in the germline V gene (reference sequence). The CDR3 here is CASSPAPLAGGRVGEQYF. CDR3 bases: TGTGCCAGCAGCCCGGCACCACTAGCGGGGGGGCGAGTAGGCGAGCAGTACTTC.

This chain connects TRBV5-4 to TRBJ2-7, with D maybe TRBD1 (6 bases). The CDR3 is made up of 14 amino acids. The V end was cut by 5 bases, the J end by 4 bases, with 16 bases between. Germline CDR1 reads SGHNT; CDR2 reads YYREEE (reference sequence). The CDR3 bases are TGTGCCAGCAGGGCTCCGGGACACCAATACGAGCAGTACTTC. Amino acids: CASRAPGHQYEQYF.

The chain carries TRBV27 and TRBJ1-1; D is uncertain. Germline V CDR1 and CDR2: MNHEY, SMNVEV (reference sequence). The CDR3 sequence is 15 residues long. V dropped 5 bases and J dropped 4 bases, with 17 bases sitting between them. This CDR3 is CASSPYPGFVTEAFF. The CDR3 DNA sequence: TGTGCCAGCAGTCCGTACCCGGGTTTTGTCACTGAAGCTTTCTTT.

The CDR3 reads CASSPPGGGNQPQHF. Written as DNA, the CDR3 is TGTGCCAGCTCACCACCGGGGGGAGGCAATCAGCCCCAGCATTTT. This chain uses TRBV18 with TRBJ1-5; D possibly corresponds to TRBD1 (5 bases). Trimming took off 0 bases at V and 2 bases at J, with 8 bases between the two ends. The CDR3 totals 15 residues. Looked up from germline, CDR1 is KGHSH and CDR2 is LQKENI.

The rearrangement links TRBV2 to TRBJ2-5; 7 nucleotides match TRBD1. Losses at the gene ends were 6 bases for V and 2 bases for J; bases not matched to a gene: 3. Germline CDR1 is SNHLY and CDR2 is FYNNEI. CDR3 size: 13 residues. The CDR3 region has the DNA TGTGCCAGCAGGCTGGGACAGCAAGAGACCCAGTACTTC. Translated: CASRLGQQETQYF. Full variable domain (missing parts from reference TRBV2 and TRBJ2-5): EPEVTQTPSHQVTQMGQEVILRCVPISNHLYFYWYRQILGQKVEFLVSFYNNEISEKSEIFDDQFSVERPDGSNFTLKIRSTKLEDSAMYFCASRLGQQETQYFGPGTRLLVL.

This chain links TRBV19 with TRBJ2-6; D perhaps matches TRBD2 (5 bases). V gave up 9 bases and J gave up 1 base, with 10 bases separating them. The CDR3 totals 14 residues. The germline V gene has CDR1 LNHDA and CDR2 SQIVND (reference sequence). The DNA of the CDR3 is TGTGCCAGCGTTGAGGGATCTGGGGCCAACGTCCTGACTTTC. Translated, it gives CASVEGSGANVLTF.

The rearrangement joins TRBV18 to TRBJ2-2; 7 positions agree with TRBD2. V dropped 1 base and J dropped 0; count of bases not matched to a gene: 2. The CDR3 is made up of 16 amino acids. Germline values: CDR1 KGHSH, CDR2 LQKENI. CDR3 nucleotides: TGTGCCAGCTCACCACGAGCGGGACCGAACACCGGGGAGCTGTTTTTT. Protein: CASSPRAGPNTGELFF.

The chain joins TRBV7-2 to TRBJ1-2, with 8 positions matching TRBD1. The CDR3 is 16 amino acids. The V and J ends lost 5 bases and 4 bases, in that order; junction bases with no gene match: 12. Germline loops: CDR1 SGHTA, CDR2 FQGNSA. The CDR3 region is CASSQHIFGQGYGYTF. DNA for the CDR3: TGTGCCAGCAGCCAACACATATTTGGACAGGGCTATGGCTACACCTTC.

This rearrangement joins TRBV5-8 to TRBJ1-4; D is uncertain. V was trimmed by 1 base and J by 0 bases, leaving 13 bases between them. The germline CDR1 and CDR2 sequences are SGHTS and YDEGEE. CDR3 size: 17 residues. Written as DNA, the CDR3 is TGTGCCAGCAGCTTGAAATTTGGGAGTGCAACTAATGAAAAACTGTTTTTT. This sequence encodes CASSLKFGSATNEKLFF. Full variable domain (remainder filled in from reference TRBV5-8 and TRBJ1-4): EAGVTQSPTHLIKTRGQQATLRCSPISGHTSVYWYQQALGLGLQFLLWYDEGEERNRGNFPPRFSGRQFPNYSSELNVNALELEDSALYLCASSLKFGSATNEKLFFGSGTQLSVL.

The rearrangement uses TRBV9 and TRBJ2-5; 10 nucleotides agree with TRBD2. From germline, CDR1 is SGDLS and CDR2 YYNGEE. V was pared by 0 bases and J by 2 bases, with 1 base of the junction left unmatched. There are 15 residues in the CDR3. The CDR3 spells CASSVAAGGQETQYF. CDR3 bases: TGTGCCAGCAGCGTAGCAGCGGGGGGGCAAGAGACCCAGTACTTC.

This clone was counted only a few times. The J gene is TRBJ2-7, the V gene TRBV7-8, with 11 bases lining up with TRBD2. Germline V gene sequence: CDR1 SGHVS, CDR2 FQNEAQ. Unmatched junction bases numbered 4, after V lost 7 bases and J lost 2 bases. This CDR3 region has 14 residues. The CDR3 DNA is TGTGCCAGCACCCTAGCGGGGGGTACCTACGAGCAGTACTTC. It is translated as CASTLAGGTYEQYF.

This clone occurred a few times. V is TRBV4-3 and J is TRBJ1-3; TRBD1 is a possible D gene (5 bases). V was cut by 4 bases and J by 1 base, with 23 bases left in between. The CDR3 runs 19 residues. Germline V lookup: CDR1 LGHNA, CDR2 YSLEER. For the CDR3, the DNA is TGCGCCAGCAGCCCTTCGTGGAGCCAGGGAACCCAATCTGGAAACACCATATATTTT. It is translated as CASSPSWSQGTQSGNTIYF.

The chain uses TRBV10-1 and TRBJ2-3; 9 bases map to TRBD2. Trimming at V came to 5 bases and at J to 2 bases, leaving 11 bases not matched to a gene. The CDR3 is 17 amino acids. Germline loops: CDR1 WNHNN, CDR2 SYGVQD (reference sequence). The CDR3 DNA reads TGCGCCAGCAGTCCCAGAGGAGCGGGAGGCTCCACAGATACGCAGTATTTT. Encoded protein: CASSPRGAGGSTDTQYF.

The CDR3 DNA follows: TGCGCCAGCAGCTTGGTGGGACAAAGCCAAGAGACCCAGTACTTC. Its translation: CASSLVGQSQETQYF. The chain combines TRBV5-1 with TRBJ2-5; a weak D match, TRBD1 (6 bases). Trimming left V 0 bases short and J 1 base short, with 10 bases between. This CDR3 spans 15 amino acids. Germline V gene data show CDR1 as SGHRS and CDR2 as YFSETQ. Full variable domain (remainder filled in from reference TRBV5-1 and TRBJ2-5): KAGVTQTPRYLIKTRGQQVTLSCSPISGHRSVSWYQQTPGQGLQFLFEYFSETQRNKGNFPGRFSGRQFSNSRSEMNVSTLELGDSALYLCASSLVGQSQETQYFGPGTRLLVL.

This sequence joins TRBV15 and TRBJ2-5, with 7 nucleotides matching TRBD1. J gave up 5 bases and V 4 bases, and 4 bases lay outside the gene matches. Germline CDR1 is LNHNV and CDR2 is YYDKDF (reference sequence). CDR3 length: 13 amino acids. The DNA for the CDR3 is TGTGCCACCAGCAAAGGACAGGTCGAGACCCAGTACTTC. This sequence encodes CATSKGQVETQYF.

V gene TRBV11-2 combines with J gene TRBJ2-1, with D maybe TRBD2 (6 bases). Trimming took off 4 bases at V and 0 bases at J, with 13 bases between the two ends. The CDR3 contains 16 residues. CDR1 is SGHAT and CDR2 is FQNNGV in the germline V gene. Here the CDR3 DNA reads TGTGCCAGCAGCTCCCCGGGACTTAGCTCCTACAATGAGCAGTTCTTC. Translating it yields CASSSPGLSSYNEQFF.

J is TRBJ1-6 and V is TRBV11-2, with TRBD1 identical over 9 bases. The V gene's germline CDR1 is SGHAT and CDR2 FQNNGV. V lost 4 bases, J lost 9 bases, and 7 bases stayed unmatched. The CDR3 is made up of 15 amino acids. The CDR3 coding sequence is TGTGCCAGCAGCTCCCGGGACAGGGTGGGTTCACCCCTCCACTTT. It translates to CASSSRDRVGSPLHF. Based on the CDR3 plus reference TRBV11-2 and TRBJ1-6, the full variable domain is EAGVAQSPRYKIIEKRQSVAFWCNPISGHATLYWYQQILGQGPKLLIQFQNNGVVDDSQLPKDRFSAERLKGVDSTLKIQPAKLEDSAVYLCASSSRDRVGSPLHFGNGTRLTVT.